The text below deals with one T cell receptor (beta chain). Its antigen is not yet known. No base quality values were provided; no much bigger clone lies one nucleotide off. In the paper's terms, the treatment or condition label means: allogeneic hematopoietic cell transplantation with graft depleted of TCRalphabeta T cells and CD19 B cells. The children who served as transplant recipients had been given grafts of TCRalphabeta/CD19-depleted allogeneic hematopoietic cells. Libraries were constructed by PCR. TCRdb names Illumina HiSeq 2500 as the instrument used. TCR library preparation used molecular barcoding, with unique molecular identifiers applied to normalize quantification of the TCRbeta repertoire. TCRdb cleaned the public reads at Q25 with fastp, built clones with MiXCR and kept in-frame beta chains. Each record represents a unique CDR3 protein, reported with the most common genes and DNA among its rows. The sample data list roughly 82,000 distinct CDR3 sequences, and approximately 14% of these were observed just once. 25% to 35% of the sample comes from the top ten.

These data originate in a study of T-cell reconstitution after alpha-beta-depleted transplantation in children (dated by TCRdb to about 2016). About the study as a whole: T-cell immune reconstitution after TCRalphabeta/CD19-depleted allogeneic hematopoietic cell transplantation in children was quantitatively tracked in the study by means of TCR repertoire profiling. General findings and caveats noted by the study authors: The frequencies of hyperexpanded clones fell over the following months, and after one year, T-cell counts and TCRbeta diversity were mostly attributed to newly produced T cells. In some patients, the high TCRbeta diversity seen at day 60 was put down to recipient T cells and intrathymic progenitors that had survived conditioning. The apparently early recovery of alphabetaT-cell counts about two months after transplant reportedly depended on only several hundred rapidly expanded clones that came from non-depleted graft cells.

CDR1 and CDR2, per the germline V gene, are MNHNS and SASEGT. V sheds 6 bases and J sheds 4 bases, leaving 17 bases between their ends. From the cysteine up to the phenylalanine, the CDR3 has a length of 15 residues. CDR3 DNA is the only sequence kept; it has 45 bases, read in frame from the first base. Sequencing used PBMCs, mostly from graft donor cells, obtained 180 days after TCRalphabeta/CD19-depleted stem cell transplant. The sequence is built from TRBV6-1 and TRBJ2-3, with TRBD1 tentatively as D gene (7 bases match). The sequence was collected from a male patient between 2 and 10 years old who had a stem cell transplant for acute lymphoblastic leukemia, so the T cells may come from the graft donor. The base sequence is TGTGCCAGCAGACCAGGGGGGCCCCAGCCAGATACGCAGTATTTT. The encoded protein is CASRPGGPQPDTQYF.